The following is a TCR beta chain sequence with its context. The target antigen is unknown. TCRdb re-called the RT-PCR reads through MiXCR, storing one row per CDR3 protein. The table records some 850,000 distinct CDR3 sequences, roughly 18% of them present only once. The data stem from a study of response to subunit inactivated influenza vaccine. Notes on the study in general: Seasonal influenza vaccination, on each occasion, was suggested by the authors to recruit few new T cells.

This CDR3 contains 15 residues. The germline gives CDR1 SGHTA, CDR2 FQGTGA. Trimming took 2 bases from V and 9 from J, leaving 17 bases between them. The sequence was obtained from a man in his fifties or sixties who received an inactivated influenza vaccine. The material sequenced was PBMCs from blood, taken 5 days after vaccination. The chain is built from TRBV7-3 and TRBJ2-1; possible D gene TRBD1, 6 bases. The CDR3 reads CASSLLGAGESEQFF. In DNA, the CDR3 is TGTGCCAGCAGCTTATTGGGGGCAGGGGAAAGTGAGCAGTTCTTC. The whole variable domain, filled in from reference TRBV7-3 and TRBJ2-1, reads GAGVSQTPSNKVTEKGKYVELRCDPISGHTALYWYRQSLGQGPEFLIYFQGTGAADDSGLPNDRFFAVRPEGSVSTLKIQRTERGDSAVYLCASSLLGAGESEQFFGPGTRLTVL.